This T cell receptor beta chain comes out of a study of OX40 agonist ivuxolimab in advanced cancers. CDR1 is SNHLY, CDR2 FYNNEI, per germline. The CDR3 contains 15 residues. V lost 6 bases and J 0 bases, leaving 14 bases between the germline ends. This table comes from immunoSEQ multiplex PCR, and its TCRdb copy is limited to in-frame clones, with some not included. The sample has about 6,300 clones, roughly 70% seen once; the top ten hold 55% to 75%. The clonotype was recovered from an adult with an advanced solid tumor such as melanoma, head and neck, liver or kidney cancer. This chain links TRBV2 with TRBJ1-1, with a possible D match to TRBD1 (5 bases). Sequenced material: CD4+ or CD8+ T cells sorted from blood, taken in a trial of the OX40 agonist ivuxolimab. The CDR3 coding sequence is TGTGCCAGCAGCCCCAGGGAGGGAGTGAACACTGAAGCTTTCTTT. Residues: CASSPREGVNTEAFF.